The clone carrying this TCR beta chain was observed a few times. The antigen remains unidentified. The data are from a study of shared clonotypes between healthy human individuals. Study-wide results and limits: Naive subsets usually exceeded memory subsets in estimated richness.

Donors were Caucasian adults residing in Nashville, Tennessee, USA. CD45RA-negative memory and CD45RA+ naive subsets were split from the CD4+ cells. Per germline, CDR1 SGHTS and CDR2 YDEGEE. This CDR3 contains 16 residues. The ends lost 3 bases at V and 2 bases at J; junction bases unmatched: 4. Generated by immunoSEQ multiplex PCR, the TCRdb table keeps only in-frame clones and is missing some. The sample consists of about 1 million clones, around 74% of them appearing once. The chain is built from TRBV5-8 and TRBJ2-4; TRBD1 matches 11 bases. This receptor was obtained from a man between 18 and 35 years old in good health. Sequenced: memory CD4+ T cells sorted from blood. Subset meaning: CD45RA-negative fraction. In DNA, the CDR3 is TGTGCCAGCAGCTCCGGACAGGGGGCGACCAAAAACATTCAGTACTTC. Protein sequence: CASSSGQGATKNIQYF.